This TCR beta chain was sequenced in a study of beta chain features in type 1 diabetes. This clone showed up just a few times. What it recognizes is unknown. Overall study findings and caveats: Insertions at VDJ junctions were less frequent in type 1 diabetes patients. These patients also deleted more nucleotides at the same junctions.

The isolated RNA, all of it, was reverse transcribed, so expressed TCRB transcripts were what got sequenced. Clones were sequenced by immunoSEQ multiplex PCR, and TCRdb holds only the in-frame ones, with some missing. The profile covers 80,000 to 90,000 clones, with 30% to 40% appearing a single time and 0.35% to 0.45% taken by the ten largest. Per germline, CDR1 SNHLY and CDR2 FYNNEI. This CDR3 contains 15 residues. Trimming shortened V by 4 bases and J by 5 bases, and 15 bases separated the two germline ends. The genes are TRBV2 and TRBJ1-5, with D unresolved. The sequence was collected from a woman aged 18-35 years in good health. Sequencing used stem cell memory CD4+ T cells from blood. CDR3 sequence reads: CASSGSREKDQPQHF. CDR3 coding DNA: TGTGCCAGCAGTGGATCGAGGGAGAAGGATCAGCCCCAGCATTTT.